Shown below are 23 T cell receptor beta chains from a single sample sequenced in a study of tumor and adjacent non-tumor tissue in lung cancer. The template was RNA from unsorted bulk tissue. Distant lung tissue was collected more than 3 cm away from the tumor edge. TCRbeta libraries were built with three rounds of nested PCR, modified from ARM-PCR. TCRdb re-called the multiplex PCR reads through MiXCR, storing one row per CDR3 protein. The data contain tens of thousands of distinct CDR3 sequences, 60% to 65% of them singletons. The sequenced sample was distant non-tumor lung tissue. The receptors stem from a woman aged 40 to 49 with non-small cell lung cancer.

Regarding this clonotype: The CDR3 ends on some other residue instead of the conserved phenylalanine or tryptophan, so this is likely a read error. The chain joins TRBV13 to TRBJ1-2, with TRBD1 matching over 7 bases. CDR1 PRHDT and CDR2 FYEKMQ come from the germline V gene (reference sequence). Trimming removed 0 bases from V and 1 base from J; junction bases left unmatched: 5. This CDR3 is built from 16 residues. The CDR3 DNA reads as TGTGCCAGCAGCTTAGGGACAGGGAATAATAACTATGGCTACACCTCC. It is translated as CASSLGTGNNNYGYTS.

This clonotype is labeled large. The J gene is TRBJ2-5, the V gene TRBV6-2 or TRBV6-3; D is tentatively TRBD1 or TRBD2 (5 bases each). Trimming pared 8 bases from V and 5 bases from J, leaving 18 bases between. Germline CDR1 MNHEY, CDR2 SVGEGT. The CDR3 extends over 14 amino acids. This CDR3 reads CASARGTDLETQYF. CDR3 coding DNA: TGTGCCAGCGCGAGGGGAACCGACCTGGAGACCCAGTACTTC.

In this sample, this clonotype turned up many times. This chain connects TRBV9 to TRBJ2-7; 8 bases are shared with TRBD2. CDR1 is SGDLS and CDR2 is YYNGEE in the germline V gene. This CDR3 is 15 amino acids long. V trimming: 4 bases; J trimming: 6 bases; junction bases outside the gene matches: 12. CDR3 region: CASSPPGLVASEQYF. CDR3 nucleotides: TGTGCCAGCAGCCCCCCGGGACTAGTGGCGAGCGAGCAGTACTTC.

This clonotype was recorded at least ten times. This chain uses TRBV5-1 with TRBJ2-7, with TRBD1 matching 9 bases. The junction had 6 bases not matched to a gene; V was cut back by 6 bases and J by 5 bases. This CDR3 has 13 residues. Germline V lookup: CDR1 SGHRS, CDR2 YFSETQ. CDR3 DNA: TGCGCCAGCATTAACAGGGGGCGGGACGAGCAGTACTTC. It yields the protein CASINRGRDEQYF.

On this clonotype itself: A much larger clone sits a single nucleotide away, making a read error possible. The chain carries TRBV25-1 and TRBJ2-1; 8 bases are shared with TRBD2. J gave up 12 bases and V 1 base, and 14 bases lay outside the gene matches. This CDR3 has 16 amino acids. Looked up from germline, CDR1 is MGHDK and CDR2 is SYGVNS. The DNA for the CDR3 is TGTGCCAGCAGTGAATGGTCCAGCGGGAGAGCCATGGGGCAGTTCTTC. Translating it yields CASSEWSSGRAMGQFF.

In the case of this clonotype: Germline is not matched at one junction end, which may reflect a read error. J is TRBJ2-1 and V is TRBV6-6, with TRBD2 matching over 7 bases. The CDR3 loop spans 15 amino acids. From germline, CDR1 is MNHNY and CDR2 SVGAGI (reference sequence). The CDR3 loop reads CASSSGASGYNEEFF. In DNA, the CDR3 is TGTGCCAGCAGCAGCGGGGCTAGCGGTTACAATGAGGAGTTCTTC.

This clonotype was observed a single time. One end of the junction is discordant with germline, which a read error may explain. The rearrangement uses TRBV11-2 and TRBJ1-5, with TRBD1 as a possible D gene (5 bases). This CDR3 is built from 13 residues. The germline gives CDR1 SGHAT, CDR2 FQNNGV. In DNA, the CDR3 is TGTACCAGCAGCTTACCGGGGGATCAGCTCCAGCATTTT. This gives the protein CTSSLPGDQLQHF.

V gene TRBV9 combines with J gene TRBJ2-1; D call uncertain. V gave up 1 base and J gave up 0 bases, with 11 bases separating them. Per the germline V gene, CDR1 is SGDLS and CDR2 is YYNGEE. The CDR3 length is 16 residues. CDR3 DNA sequence: TGTGCCAGCAGCGTAATGACACACTACTCCTACAATGAGCAGTTCTTC. Its translation: CASSVMTHYSYNEQFF.

Notes on this clonotype: One junction end disagrees with the germline gene, perhaps due to a read error. For the CDR3, the DNA is TGTGCCGGTAGTATCTGGGAAAATTCACCCCTCCACTTT. It encodes CAGSIWENSPLHF. The chain uses TRBV19 and TRBJ1-6, with unresolved D. Germline loops: CDR1 LNHDA, CDR2 SQIVND (reference sequence). There are 13 residues in the CDR3.

This clonotype was seen ten or more times. The chain is built from TRBV14 and TRBJ2-7, with no clear D. CDR1 is SGHDN and CDR2 is FVKESK in the germline V gene. The CDR3 is 11 residues long. Trimming cost V 1 base and J 6 bases, with 4 bases left between them. The CDR3 bases are TGTGCCAGCAGCCAAGGGGGCGAGCAGTACTTC. Amino acids: CASSQGGEQYF.

By proportion, this clonotype is medium-sized. The chain joins TRBV7-9 to TRBJ2-1; TRBD2 aligns across 9 bases. CDR3 length: 13 amino acids. Trimming took 8 bases from V and 7 from J; bases not matched to a gene: 6. Germline assignment: CDR1 SEHNR and CDR2 FQNEAQ (reference sequence). The CDR3 nucleotides read TGTGCCAGCTTAGCGGGAGCCCAAAATGAGCAGTTCTTC. Its protein product is CASLAGAQNEQFF.

Worth noting for this clonotype: A read error may explain this, as a much larger clone is one base away. This chain joins TRBV28 and TRBJ1-5; 8 nucleotides align to TRBD1. The CDR3 sequence is 15 residues long. J was trimmed by 3 bases and V by 2 bases; bases with no gene match: 3. Germline CDR1 MDHEN, CDR2 SYDVKM. The CDR3 reads CASSLTGGTNQPQHF. The CDR3 coding sequence is TGTGCCAGCAGTTTAACAGGGGGGACCAATCAGCCCCAGCATTTT.

This clonotype appeared a few times. The chain combines TRBV11-2 with TRBJ2-7; TRBD2 matches 9 bases. Germline V lookup: CDR1 SGHAT, CDR2 FQNNGV. CDR3 length: 16 amino acids. V shed 5 bases and J 5 bases; nucleotides not matched to a gene: 13. The CDR3 sequence: CASSLPRGGSENEQYF. The CDR3 nucleotides read TGTGCCAGCAGCCTCCCGCGGGGGGGCTCTGAGAACGAGCAGTACTTC.

In the case of this clonotype: One end of the junction does not line up with germline, which may come from a read error. The chain uses TRBV11-2 and TRBJ1-5, with D unclear. Gene TRBJ2-3 matches the end of the DNA better, so the J call may be wrong. Germline values: CDR1 SGHAT, CDR2 FQNNGV. The CDR3 runs to 14 residues. Here the CDR3 DNA reads TGTGCCAGCAACTTAGATGGTTCGCATCAGCCCCAGTATTTT. It is translated as CASNLDGSHQPQYF.

In regard to this clonotype: This is likely a read error, given that the CDR3 carries no conserved phenylalanine or tryptophan at its end. This rearrangement joins TRBV29-1 to TRBJ2-5, with a possible D match to TRBD2 (5 bases). The CDR3 contains 11 residues. Germline V gene data show CDR1 as SQVTM and CDR2 as ANQGSEA. In nucleotides, the CDR3 is TGTAGCGTTGATCATGGGGAGACCCAGTACCTC. Encoded protein: CSVDHGETQYL.

The chain is built from TRBV11-2 and TRBJ2-5, with TRBD2 as a possible D gene (6 bases). The CDR3 covers 18 residues. Looked up from germline, CDR1 is SGHAT and CDR2 is FQNNGV. The V end lost 2 bases, the J end lost 5 bases, and 24 bases lay between the germline ends. The CDR3 region is CASSLRFPNGGQKETQYF. In DNA form, the CDR3 reads TGTGCCAGCAGCTTACGATTCCCTAACGGGGGTCAGAAGGAGACCCAGTACTTC.

The rearrangement joins TRBV28 to TRBJ2-1; the D is unclear. This CDR3 comprises 13 residues. V lost 8 bases to trimming and J lost 6 bases, with 14 bases between them. The germline V gene has CDR1 MDHEN and CDR2 SYDVKM. The CDR3 DNA follows: TGTGCCAGCGTAGAAATAACCGCCAATGAGCAGTTCTTC. This translates into CASVEITANEQFF.

This CDR3 is CASSPQGRTPYSGNALYF. CDR3 coding DNA: TGTGCCAGCAGCCCCCAAGGTCGGACTCCTTACTCTGGAAACGCCTTATATTTT. The V and J genes are TRBV7-9 and TRBJ1-3; D is unresolved. The CDR3 covers 18 residues. Per the germline V gene, CDR1 is SEHNR and CDR2 is FQNEAQ (reference sequence). Trimming took off 5 bases at V and 14 bases at J, with 34 bases between the two ends.

Worth noting for this clonotype: The missing conserved phenylalanine or tryptophan at the end of this CDR3 makes a read error likely. The chain carries TRBV28 and TRBJ2-3; a possible D gene is TRBD2 (6 bases). From germline, CDR1 is MDHEN and CDR2 SYDVKM. This CDR3 is built from 13 residues. The V end was cut by 3 bases, the J end by 5 bases, with 9 bases between. As DNA, the CDR3 is TGTGCCAGCAGTTTTTGGCGGGGAGATACGCAGTATTCT. Its translation: CASSFWRGDTQYS.

On this clonotype: One end of the junction fails to match germline, which may point to a read error. V usage is TRBV6-5 and J usage is TRBJ1-1; D perhaps matches TRBD1 (6 bases). Germline loops: CDR1 MNHEY, CDR2 SVGAGI. The CDR3 is made up of 14 amino acids. CDR3 amino acids: CASSNLRRDTEALF. CDR3 DNA sequence: TGTGCCAGCAGCAACCTGAGACGGGACACTGAAGCTTTGTTT.

This clonotype was found once. The DNA for the CDR3 is TGTGCCATCAGTAAGGGTGGGGGTCTAGGGCGGTACTTC. This encodes CAISKGGGLGRYF. The V call is TRBV10-3, the J call TRBJ2-7; D could derive from TRBD1 or TRBD2 (5 bases each). The CDR3 has 13 residues. Germline V gives CDR1 ENHRY, CDR2 SYGVKD. Trimming removed 5 bases from V and 12 bases from J, with 20 bases in between.

This clonotype was detected ten times or more. The chain has TRBV12-3 or TRBV12-4 and TRBJ2-1; a weak D match, TRBD1 (6 bases). The CDR3 is 16 residues long. The V end lost 5 bases, the J end lost 1 base, and 15 bases lay between the germline ends. Here the CDR3 reads CASSPPLQGSYNEQFF. In DNA form, the CDR3 reads TGTGCCAGCAGTCCACCTTTACAGGGTTCCTACAATGAGCAGTTCTTC.

Worth noting for this clonotype: No conserved phenylalanine or tryptophan is present at the end of the CDR3, so a read error is the likely explanation. The chain couples TRBV20-1 to TRBJ1-2; D not resolved. Trimming removed 0 bases at V and 5 bases at J, with 10 bases between. The CDR3 is 13 amino acids. CDR1 and CDR2 (germline): DFQATT, SNEGSKA (reference sequence). The DNA for the CDR3 is TGCAGTGCTAGAGAGACCCGTGCTTATGGCTACACCTAC. Its protein product is CSARETRAYGYTY.